The 9 T cell receptor beta chains below all came from one sample that was sequenced in a study of blood T cell repertoires in COVID-19. Sequencing used immunoSEQ multiplex PCR; TCRdb keeps in-frame clones, though not all of them. The sample yields approximately 180,000 clones, around 80% seen once. Sequences were obtained from PBMCs or T cells enriched from blood (not recorded which). These receptors all come from a woman in her fifties or sixties with acute COVID-19.

The V call is TRBV2, the J call TRBJ2-2; D possibly corresponds to TRBD2 (5 bases). This CDR3 comprises 17 residues. V lost 3 bases and J lost 1, with 15 bases in between. CDR1 is SNHLY, CDR2 FYNNEI, per germline. The CDR3 here is CASSEGRLPVNTGELFF. CDR3 DNA: TGTGCCAGCAGTGAGGGGAGACTACCTGTGAACACCGGGGAGCTGTTTTTT.

This sequence joins TRBV3-1 (or the pseudogene TRBV3-2) and TRBJ1-2; D gene ambiguous. The CDR3 length is 12 residues. Germline V gene sequence: CDR1 LGHDT, CDR2 YNNKEL (reference sequence). The V end lost 4 bases, the J end lost 1 base, and 4 bases lay between the germline ends. DNA of the CDR3: TGTGCCAGCAGCCTCCGTAACTATGGCTACACCTTC. This translates into CASSLRNYGYTF.

The chain carries TRBV10-1 and TRBJ2-6; 7 bases fit TRBD2. CDR1 is WNHNN and CDR2 is SYGVQD in the germline V gene (reference sequence). The ends lost 6 bases at V and 0 bases at J; junction bases unmatched: 5. The CDR3 covers 16 residues. The DNA for the CDR3 is TGCGCCAGCAGCTCCGGGGGGTACTCTGGGGCCAACGTCCTGACTTTC. This sequence encodes CASSSGGYSGANVLTF.

The rearrangement links TRBV29-1 to TRBJ1-2, with TRBD1 identical over 7 bases. The CDR3 runs to 13 residues. CDR1 is SQVTM, CDR2 ANQGSEA, per germline. V trimming: 7 bases; J trimming: 4 bases; junction bases outside the gene matches: 9. The CDR3 DNA reads TGCAGCGGGGGGGACAGACCATCCTATGGCTACACCTTC. This codes for CSGGDRPSYGYTF.

This clone has only a few counts. The rearrangement uses TRBV4-2 and TRBJ1-1; no clear D gene. This CDR3 has 13 residues. Germline V CDR1 and CDR2: LGHNA, YNFKEQ. The V and J ends lost 0 bases and 1 base respectively, with 3 bases between them. The CDR3 region has the DNA TGTGCCAGCAGCCAAGAGGCGAACACTGAAGCTTTCTTT. Protein product: CASSQEANTEAFF.

This clone was detected many times. The chain uses TRBV7-6 and TRBJ1-6; D remains ambiguous. Germline V gene data show CDR1 as SGHVS and CDR2 as FNYEAQ. The CDR3 is 15 amino acids. The V end lost 5 bases, the J end lost 6 bases, and 14 bases lay between the germline ends. This CDR3 is CASSPREGGNSPLHF. CDR3 bases: TGTGCCAGCAGCCCACGCGAGGGCGGTAATTCACCCCTCCACTTT.

The genes are TRBV19 and TRBJ1-2; 8 nucleotides line up with TRBD1. From germline, CDR1 is LNHDA and CDR2 SQIVND (reference sequence). Trimming cost V 5 bases and J 7 bases; bases outside gene matches: 9. The length of the CDR3 is 14 residues. The CDR3 DNA reads as TGTGCCAGTAGTGCCTGGACAGGGACCGGTGGCTACACCTTC. This sequence encodes CASSAWTGTGGYTF.

This rearrangement joins TRBV28 to TRBJ2-3; TRBD2 agrees at 12 bases. CDR3 length: 16 amino acids. The germline V gene has CDR1 MDHEN and CDR2 SYDVKM. The V gene end was trimmed by 6 bases and the J gene end by 9 bases; junction bases not matched to a gene: 13. The CDR3 nucleotides read TGTGCCAGCAGCCCGAGGCTAGCGGGGGGGCCCTCGACGCAGTATTTT. This translates into CASSPRLAGGPSTQYF.

The J gene is TRBJ1-5, the V gene TRBV10-3; 9 bases fit TRBD1. J lost 8 bases, V lost 10 bases, and 12 bases had no gene match. The CDR3 consists of 14 residues. Germline V lookup: CDR1 ENHRY, CDR2 SYGVKD. The DNA of the CDR3 is TGTGCCACACTTCCGGGACAGGGTGGAAAGCCCCAGCATTTT. Its translation is CATLPGQGGKPQHF.